This TCR beta chain was identified during a study of T cell repertoires in cytomegalovirus infection. This clonotype was counted many times. V shed 1 base and J 1 base; nucleotides not matched to a gene: 3. Germline values: CDR1 SGHAT, CDR2 FQNNGV. CDR3 size: 15 residues. TCRdb redid the calling of the reads with MiXCR, one entry per CDR3 protein. The sample lists 400,000 or so distinct CDR3 sequences; around 18% were seen once. The origin of this receptor is a human donor in good health (CMV status not recorded). Some clones in this sample may be carry-over from other donors' samples. The sample taken for sequencing was PBMCs. The chain couples TRBV11-2 to TRBJ1-1, with 7 positions matching TRBD1. CDR3 coding DNA: TGTGCCAGCAGCTTAGGGCCAGGGGGGAACACTGAAGCTTTCTTT. Residues: CASSLGPGGNTEAFF.